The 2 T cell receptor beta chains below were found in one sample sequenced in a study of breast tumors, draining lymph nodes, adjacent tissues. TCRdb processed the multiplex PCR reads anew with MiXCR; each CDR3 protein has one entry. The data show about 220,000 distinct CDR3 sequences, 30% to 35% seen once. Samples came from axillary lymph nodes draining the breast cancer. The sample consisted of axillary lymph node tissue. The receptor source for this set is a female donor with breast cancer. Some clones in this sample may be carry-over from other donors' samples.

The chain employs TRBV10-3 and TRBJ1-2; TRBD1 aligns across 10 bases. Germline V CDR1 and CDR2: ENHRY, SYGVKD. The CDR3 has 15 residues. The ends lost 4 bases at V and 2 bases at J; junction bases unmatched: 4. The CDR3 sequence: CAISGPGQGNYGYTF. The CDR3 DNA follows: TGTGCCATCAGTGGGCCGGGACAGGGGAACTATGGCTACACCTTC.

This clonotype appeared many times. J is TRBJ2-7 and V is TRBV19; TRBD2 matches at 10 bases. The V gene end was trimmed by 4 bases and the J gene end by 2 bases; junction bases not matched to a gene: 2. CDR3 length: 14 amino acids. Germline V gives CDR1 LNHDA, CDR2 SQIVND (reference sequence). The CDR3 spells CASSRAGGPYEQYF. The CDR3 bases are TGTGCCAGTAGTAGAGCGGGAGGGCCCTACGAGCAGTACTTC.